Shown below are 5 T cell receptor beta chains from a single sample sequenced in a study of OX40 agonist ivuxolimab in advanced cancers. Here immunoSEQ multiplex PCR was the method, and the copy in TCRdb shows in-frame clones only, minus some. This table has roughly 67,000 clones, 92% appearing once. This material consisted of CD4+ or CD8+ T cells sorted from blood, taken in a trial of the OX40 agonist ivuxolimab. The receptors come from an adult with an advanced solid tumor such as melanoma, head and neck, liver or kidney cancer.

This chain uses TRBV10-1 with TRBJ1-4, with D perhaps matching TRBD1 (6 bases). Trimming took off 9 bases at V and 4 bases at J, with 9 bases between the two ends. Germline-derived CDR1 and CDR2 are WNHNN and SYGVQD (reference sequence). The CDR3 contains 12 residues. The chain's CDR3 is CARGGLNEKLFF. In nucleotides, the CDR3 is TGCGCCAGAGGGGGACTTAATGAAAAACTGTTTTTT.

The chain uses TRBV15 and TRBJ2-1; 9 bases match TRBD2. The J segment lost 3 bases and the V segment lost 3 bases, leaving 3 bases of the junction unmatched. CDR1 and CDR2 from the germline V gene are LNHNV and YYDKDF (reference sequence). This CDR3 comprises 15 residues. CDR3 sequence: CATSSSGGLYNEQFF. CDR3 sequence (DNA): TGTGCCACCAGCAGTAGCGGGGGACTCTACAATGAGCAGTTCTTC.

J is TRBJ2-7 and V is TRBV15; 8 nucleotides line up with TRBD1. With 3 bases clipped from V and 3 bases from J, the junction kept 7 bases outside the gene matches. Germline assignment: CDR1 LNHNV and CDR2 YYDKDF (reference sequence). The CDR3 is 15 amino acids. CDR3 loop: CATSRETGVNYEQYF. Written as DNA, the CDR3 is TGTGCCACCAGCAGGGAGACAGGGGTCAACTACGAGCAGTACTTC.

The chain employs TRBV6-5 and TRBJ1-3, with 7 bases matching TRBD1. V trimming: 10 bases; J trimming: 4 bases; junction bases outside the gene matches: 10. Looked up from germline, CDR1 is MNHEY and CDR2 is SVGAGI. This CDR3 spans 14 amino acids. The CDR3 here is CATSSPGQGNTIYF. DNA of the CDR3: TGTGCCACTTCCTCCCCGGGACAGGGAAACACCATATATTTT.

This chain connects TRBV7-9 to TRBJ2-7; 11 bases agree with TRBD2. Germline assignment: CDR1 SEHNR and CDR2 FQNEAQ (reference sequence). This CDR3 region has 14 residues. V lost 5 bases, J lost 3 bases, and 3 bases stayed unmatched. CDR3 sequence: CASSGGLAGYEQYF. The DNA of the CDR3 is TGTGCCAGCAGCGGTGGACTAGCGGGCTACGAGCAGTACTTC.